This T cell receptor (beta chain) stems from a study of CD8+ T cells in alopecia areata. V dropped 2 bases and J dropped 1 base, with 6 bases sitting between them. CDR1 is GTSNPN, CDR2 SVGIG, per germline (reference sequence). The CDR3 is 13 residues long. Sequencing templates came from extracted RNA that was reverse transcribed into cDNA. Profiling relied on immunoSEQ multiplex PCR, and the TCRdb table lists in-frame clones only, not all of them. The sample lists more than 150,000 clones; 50% to 60% were seen once. This clone occurred a few times. The origin of this receptor is a human donor with alopecia areata. This material consisted of CD4+ T cells sorted from blood, taken at week 0. The chain recombines TRBV30 with TRBJ1-3; D remains ambiguous. In DNA, the CDR3 is TGTGCCTGGAGTATCACTTCTGGAAACACCATATATTTT. This sequence encodes CAWSITSGNTIYF.